This entry lists 18 T cell receptor beta chains sequenced from one sample in a study of Ad26.COV2.S vaccination and SARS-CoV-2 variants. Described treatment: around 19 received Ad26.COV2.S at low or high dose, single or two shots; about 5 received placebo; per-sample allocation not given. Samples were taken on day 63 after the first vaccine or placebo injection. The repertoire was sequenced with immunoSEQ multiplex PCR; TCRdb's copy has only in-frame clones and lacks some. Here the sample spans 430,000 or so clones, 80% to 90% being singletons. The input for sequencing was peripheral blood, taken in a trial of Ad26.COV2.S vaccine versus placebo. The receptors derive from a person aged 18-60 years who received the Ad26.COV2.S COVID-19 vaccine or a placebo.

The chain combines TRBV2 with TRBJ2-7, with 10 positions matching TRBD1. The J segment lost 4 bases and the V segment lost 9 bases, leaving 15 bases of the junction unmatched. CDR1 SNHLY and CDR2 FYNNEI come from the germline V gene. The CDR3 runs to 16 residues. The CDR3, as DNA: TGTGCCAGTGATGCCCGGGACAGGGGAAATGATTACGAGCAGTACTTC. As protein: CASDARDRGNDYEQYF.

The genes are TRBV24-1 and TRBJ2-5, with TRBD2 identical over 14 bases. This CDR3 spans 18 amino acids. J was trimmed by 2 bases and V by 0 bases; bases with no gene match: 4. Germline assignment: CDR1 KGHDR and CDR2 SFDVKD. The CDR3 protein is CATSDLPGTSGSQETQYF. In nucleotides, the CDR3 is TGTGCCACCAGTGATTTGCCCGGGACTAGCGGGAGTCAAGAGACCCAGTACTTC.

The chain carries TRBV7-6 and TRBJ2-6; the D gene is possibly TRBD1 (5 bases). Trimming took 1 base from V and 2 from J, leaving 15 bases between them. The CDR3 loop spans 18 amino acids. The germline CDR1 and CDR2 sequences are SGHVS and FNYEAQ. In nucleotides, the CDR3 is TGTGCCAGCAGCTTAGAAAAGGGGAAGGGCCCTGGGGCCAACGTCCTGACTTTC. Amino acids: CASSLEKGKGPGANVLTF.

The V call is TRBV29-1, the J call TRBJ1-1, with D tentatively TRBD1 (6 bases). V was cut by 7 bases and J by 3 bases, with 9 bases left in between. CDR3 size: 11 residues. Germline-derived CDR1 and CDR2 are SQVTM and ANQGSEA. CDR3 in DNA: TGCAGCGGCAGGGGAGACACTGAAGCTTTCTTT. This translates into CSGRGDTEAFF.

About this clone itself: Other DNA sequences in the same sample also yield this CDR3. The V gene is TRBV5-1, the J gene TRBJ1-2, with D tentatively TRBD1 (6 bases). The CDR3 has 15 amino acids. Germline-derived CDR1 and CDR2 are SGHRS and YFSETQ. V lost 2 bases and J 0 bases, leaving 11 bases between the germline ends. The CDR3 protein is CASSLRAGANYGYTF. For the CDR3, the DNA is TGCGCCAGCAGCTTAAGAGCAGGGGCTAACTATGGCTACACCTTC. Full variable domain (remainder filled in from reference TRBV5-1 and TRBJ1-2): KAGVTQTPRYLIKTRGQQVTLSCSPISGHRSVSWYQQTPGQGLQFLFEYFSETQRNKGNFPGRFSGRQFSNSRSEMNVSTLELGDSALYLCASSLRAGANYGYTFGSGTRLTVV.

This chain joins TRBV18 and TRBJ1-4, with 7 bases that match TRBD1. The CDR3 totals 15 residues. J gave up 8 bases and V 3 bases, and 9 bases lay outside the gene matches. The germline gives CDR1 KGHSH, CDR2 LQKENI. CDR3 residues: CASSPRRGREEKLFF. Written as DNA, the CDR3 is TGTGCCAGCTCACCTCGAAGGGGGCGGGAGGAAAAACTGTTTTTT.

The rearrangement joins TRBV18 to TRBJ2-6, with unresolved D. This CDR3 is 14 amino acids long. The germline V and J ends were trimmed by 2 bases and 4 bases, with 6 bases remaining between them. Germline CDR1 and CDR2: KGHSH and LQKENI. The CDR3 loop is CASSPASGANVLTF. DNA of the CDR3: TGTGCCAGCTCACCAGCTTCAGGGGCCAACGTCCTGACTTTC.

Concerning this clone itself: Other DNA sequences in this sample translate to the same CDR3. The chain uses TRBV7-2 and TRBJ2-1, with D unresolved. Trimming shortened V by 2 bases and J by 3 bases, and 5 bases separated the two germline ends. CDR3 length equals 13 residues. The germline gives CDR1 SGHTA, CDR2 FQGNSA. As DNA, the CDR3 is TGTGCCAGCAGCTTAAACAGCTACAATGAGCAGTTCTTC. Protein: CASSLNSYNEQFF. The full variable domain, with the rest looked up from reference TRBV7-2 and TRBJ2-1, is GAGVSQSPSNKVTEKGKDVELRCDPISGHTALYWYRQSLGQGLEFLIYFQGNSAPDKSGLPSDRFSAERTGGSVSTLTIQRTQQEDSAVYLCASSLNSYNEQFFGPGTRLTVL.

This clone was found once. The chain has TRBV20-1 and TRBJ1-1; D ambiguous. V was trimmed by 3 bases and J by 3 bases, leaving 14 bases between them. CDR1 is DFQATT, CDR2 SNEGSKA, per germline (reference sequence). The length of the CDR3 is 14 residues. The CDR3 DNA sequence: TGCAGTGCTAGTGGTCCGGGTGGTCACACTGAAGCTTTCTTT. Encoded protein: CSASGPGGHTEAFF.

This sequence joins TRBV7-8 and TRBJ2-1; D is undetermined. CDR1 is SGHVS and CDR2 is FQNEAQ in the germline V gene. Trimming pared 1 base from V and 5 bases from J, leaving 6 bases between. CDR3 length equals 13 residues. The CDR3 is CASSLGRNNEQFF. CDR3 in DNA: TGTGCCAGCAGCTTAGGGCGAAACAATGAGCAGTTCTTC.

A single count supports this clone. This sequence joins TRBV7-9 and TRBJ2-1; D ambiguous. The CDR3 length is 16 residues. Germline V gene sequence: CDR1 SEHNR, CDR2 FQNEAQ (reference sequence). The V and J ends lost 4 bases and 1 base respectively, with 14 bases between them. The CDR3 protein is CASSSTPTISYNEQFF. DNA of the CDR3: TGTGCCAGCAGCTCGACGCCGACAATTTCCTACAATGAGCAGTTCTTC.

J is TRBJ1-3 and V is TRBV5-1; TRBD1 agrees at 9 bases. The germline V gene has CDR1 SGHRS and CDR2 YFSETQ. This CDR3 spans 16 amino acids. The V gene end was trimmed by 4 bases and the J gene end by 1 base; junction bases not matched to a gene: 6. The chain's CDR3 is CASSRAGTGSGNTIYF. In DNA form, the CDR3 reads TGCGCCAGCAGCAGGGCGGGGACAGGGTCTGGAAACACCATATATTTT.

This chain uses TRBV29-1 with TRBJ2-7; 7 bases line up with TRBD2. CDR1 and CDR2 from the germline V gene are SQVTM and ANQGSEA. This CDR3 comprises 13 residues. With 6 bases clipped from V and 0 bases from J, the junction kept 5 bases outside the gene matches. CDR3 in DNA: TGCAGCGTAGCGGGAATTCACTCCTACGAGCAGTACTTC. Its protein is CSVAGIHSYEQYF.

This chain links TRBV5-1 with TRBJ2-7; D unresolved. CDR1 is SGHRS, CDR2 YFSETQ, per germline. Between the trimmed V and J ends, which lost 2 bases and 4 bases, there was a span of 10 bases. CDR3 size: 13 residues. This CDR3 is CASSFIIGYEQYF. In DNA form, the CDR3 reads TGCGCCAGCAGCTTTATTATCGGATACGAGCAGTACTTC.

The CDR3 nucleotides are TGTGCCAGCAGCCCCCGGACTAGCGGCGAGCAGTTCTTC. The encoded protein is CASSPRTSGEQFF. The chain uses TRBV7-3 and TRBJ2-1; 10 nucleotides line up with TRBD2. This CDR3 is built from 13 residues. Germline loops: CDR1 SGHTA, CDR2 FQGTGA. Unmatched junction bases numbered 5, after V lost 5 bases and J lost 10 bases. Looking up the rest from reference TRBV7-3 and TRBJ2-1 gives the full variable domain: GAGVSQTPSNKVTEKGKYVELRCDPISGHTALYWYRQSLGQGPEFLIYFQGTGAADDSGLPNDRFFAVRPEGSVSTLKIQRTERGDSAVYLCASSPRTSGEQFFGPGTRLTVL.

This sequence joins TRBV7-2 and TRBJ1-5; 7 positions match TRBD1. Germline V CDR1 and CDR2: SGHTA, FQGNSA. CDR3 length: 15 amino acids. Trimming cost V 4 bases and J 7 bases; bases outside gene matches: 10. CDR3 bases: TGTGCCAGCAGCTCCCAGACAGGGCAGGGACAGCCCCAGCATTTT. Protein product: CASSSQTGQGQPQHF.

The chain joins TRBV4-1 to TRBJ2-1, with TRBD2 matching over 9 bases. Germline CDR1 reads MGHRA; CDR2 reads YSYEKL. The V segment lost 4 bases and the J segment 7 bases; nucleotides outside the gene matches: 8. This CDR3 region has 15 residues. In DNA form, the CDR3 reads TGCGCCAGCAGCCGTCTAGCGGGGCAAGGGAATGAGCAGTTCTTC. Its protein is CASSRLAGQGNEQFF.

The chain has TRBV2 and TRBJ2-2; no definite D call. From germline, CDR1 is SNHLY and CDR2 FYNNEI. The CDR3 sequence is 14 residues long. V lost 8 bases and J lost 0, with 10 bases in between. CDR3 bases: TGTGCCAGCGAAAGGGCGGCGAACACCGGGGAGCTGTTTTTT. Amino acid sequence: CASERAANTGELFF.